This passage covers 20 T cell receptor beta chains from one sample sequenced in a study of early T cells in non-severe SARS-CoV-2 infection (dated by TCRdb to the early 2020s). Libraries came from 5' RACE. Sequencing instrument: NextSeq 500. TCRdb applied fastp at Q25 and MiXCR to the public reads, then kept only in-frame beta chains. Rows matching on CDR3 protein sequence are summarized as one entry with the most common DNA and genes. A total of 75,000 or so distinct CDR3 sequences appear in this sample, over 10% of them only once. Together, the top ten hold about 6% of the sample. The sample was whole blood, taken at baseline. These TCRs come from an adult who was a healthcare worker with PCR-confirmed SARS-CoV-2 infection or an uninfected control (not recorded which).

This clonotype was detected ten times or more. The V call is TRBV12-5, the J call TRBJ1-2; 7 bases map to TRBD1. V lost 1 base and J lost 6; bases outside the gene matches: 11. CDR1 and CDR2 (germline): LGHNT, FRNRAP. The CDR3 has 16 amino acids. CDR3 protein: CASGLGQGSGYDGYTF. The DNA for the CDR3 is TGTGCTAGTGGTTTGGGACAGGGCTCGGGGTACGATGGCTACACCTTC. Full variable domain (rest looked up from reference TRBV12-5 and TRBJ1-2): DARVTQTPRHKVTEMGQEVTMRCQPILGHNTVFWYRQTMMQGLELLAYFRNRAPLDDSGMPKDRFSAEMPDATLATLKIQPSEPRDSAVYFCASGLGQGSGYDGYTFGSGTRLTVV.

In this sample, this clonotype turned up many times. The chain has TRBV30 and TRBJ2-1, with TRBD2 identical over 10 bases. Per germline, CDR1 GTSNPN and CDR2 SVGIG (reference sequence). The CDR3 spans 16 residues. After removal of 0 bases from V and 3 bases from J, the junction contained 5 bases not matched to a gene. CDR3 coding DNA: TGTGCCTGGAGTGTACGGCTAGCGGGGGTCTACAATGAGCAGTTCTTC. This sequence encodes CAWSVRLAGVYNEQFF.

This sequence joins TRBV20-1 and TRBJ1-2, with D unclear. The CDR3 covers 14 residues. Trimming cost V 1 base and J 0 bases, with 9 bases left between them. CDR1 is DFQATT, CDR2 SNEGSKA, per germline (reference sequence). The DNA for the CDR3 is TGCAGTGCTAGAGTGGCCGGTGCTAACTATGGCTACACCTTC. Amino acids: CSARVAGANYGYTF.

This chain connects TRBV7-2 to TRBJ2-4; TRBD2 matches 8 bases. V shed 3 bases, J shed 5 bases, and the junction held 3 bases outside the gene matches. From germline, CDR1 is SGHTA and CDR2 FQGNSA. The CDR3 contains 14 residues. DNA for the CDR3: TGTGCCAGCAGCTTCGGCGGGAGGCAAAACATTCAGTACTTC. The encoded protein is CASSFGGRQNIQYF.

This clonotype was found a few times. The rearrangement uses TRBV5-4 and TRBJ2-3; 10 nucleotides agree with TRBD1. V shed 4 bases and J 4 bases; nucleotides not matched to a gene: 9. The CDR3 spans 16 residues. Germline CDR1 is SGHNT and CDR2 is YYREEE (reference sequence). As DNA, the CDR3 is TGTGCCAGCAGCCGCCCTGGGACAGGGGCTCCAGATACGCAGTATTTT. This encodes CASSRPGTGAPDTQYF.

The chain carries TRBV20-1 and TRBJ2-7; 10 nucleotides line up with TRBD2. The CDR3 length is 14 residues. Germline values: CDR1 DFQATT, CDR2 SNEGSKA (reference sequence). Trimming at V came to 6 bases and at J to 0 bases, leaving 5 bases not matched to a gene. The CDR3 DNA reads as TGCAGTGCCGCACTAGCGGGGTCCTCCTACGAGCAGTACTTC. Protein: CSAALAGSSYEQYF.

The chain has TRBV7-2 and TRBJ2-6; D is unclear. Trimming stripped 5 bases from V and 2 bases from J, with 10 bases between. Germline-derived CDR1 and CDR2 are SGHTA and FQGNSA. The CDR3 loop spans 15 amino acids. The CDR3: CASSPDIAGANVLTF. CDR3 nucleotide sequence: TGTGCCAGCAGCCCCGACATAGCTGGGGCCAACGTCCTGACTTTC.

This clonotype was seen repeatedly, ten times or more. The chain has TRBV6-6 and TRBJ2-7; 10 bases are a match to TRBD2. The CDR3 length is 15 residues. CDR1 and CDR2 (germline): MNHNY, SVGAGI (reference sequence). Germline trimming cut 6 bases from V and 6 bases from J; bases unmatched to any gene: 11. As DNA, the CDR3 is TGTGCCAGCAGACCCCTAGCGGGAGATCGCCGCGAGCAGTACTTC. Protein product: CASRPLAGDRREQYF.

This clonotype has just a few counts. V usage is TRBV7-8 and J usage is TRBJ1-6; 7 nucleotides line up with TRBD1. The J segment lost 6 bases and the V segment lost 6 bases, leaving 11 bases of the junction unmatched. CDR1 and CDR2 from the germline V gene are SGHVS and FQNEAQ. This CDR3 is built from 16 residues. CDR3 sequence (DNA): TGTGCCAGCAGACGTGACAGGGTATCTTTTAATTCACCCCTCCACTTT. Protein sequence: CASRRDRVSFNSPLHF.

Regarding this clonotype: This may come from a read error, since a much larger clone is one base off. The CDR3 DNA reads TGTGCCAGCAGCATCCACCGGGGGCACTGTGGCTACACCTTC. This sequence encodes CASSIHRGHCGYTF. The rearrangement links TRBV3-1 to TRBJ1-2; perhaps TRBD1 as D (6 bases). CDR1 and CDR2 from the germline V gene are LGHDT and YNNKEL (reference sequence). V lost 5 bases and J lost 7, with 17 bases in between. CDR3 length: 14 amino acids.

This clonotype was seen a handful of times. The chain is built from TRBV19 and TRBJ2-6; weak D call: TRBD1 (6 bases). This CDR3 has 14 amino acids. Germline V CDR1 and CDR2: LNHDA, SQIVND (reference sequence). V dropped 6 bases and J dropped 3 bases, with 9 bases sitting between them. The CDR3 nucleotides are TGTGCCAGTAGCAGGGGAAGTGGGGCCAACGTCCTGACTTTC. It translates to CASSRGSGANVLTF.

In this sample, this clonotype turned up a few times. This chain connects TRBV10-3 to TRBJ2-1; 8 bases are a match to TRBD1. The J segment lost 7 bases and the V segment lost 6 bases, leaving 5 bases of the junction unmatched. Germline V gives CDR1 ENHRY, CDR2 SYGVKD. CDR3 length: 13 residues. CDR3: CAIRETGGNEQFF. DNA of the CDR3: TGTGCCATCAGAGAAACAGGGGGAAATGAGCAGTTCTTC.

This clonotype was seen a few times. V and J are TRBV30 and TRBJ2-3, with 7 bases matching TRBD1. The CDR3 spans 15 residues. The trim removed 0 bases at V and 4 bases at J, leaving 7 bases unmatched. CDR1 is GTSNPN and CDR2 is SVGIG in the germline V gene (reference sequence). The CDR3 DNA is TGTGCCTGGAGTGTACCCCCCGGGACAGCAGATACGCAGTATTTT. This encodes CAWSVPPGTADTQYF.

This clonotype showed up just a few times. The CDR3 spells CASRSTAGAITAQYF. In DNA form, the CDR3 reads TGTGCCAGCAGATCTACCGCGGGAGCTATTACGGCGCAGTACTTC. The chain recombines TRBV6-2 or TRBV6-3 with TRBJ2-7, with 7 bases that match TRBD2. In germline, CDR1 is MNHEY, CDR2 SVGEGT. V trimming: 6 bases; J trimming: 9 bases; junction bases outside the gene matches: 17. The CDR3 is 15 amino acids.

V usage is TRBV6-5 and J usage is TRBJ1-2, with D tentatively TRBD1 (5 bases). This CDR3 has 14 residues. Germline values: CDR1 MNHEY, CDR2 SVGAGI. V was clipped by 7 bases and J by 1 base, with 13 bases between them. The CDR3 protein is CASKPSGGNYGYTF. The CDR3 DNA reads TGTGCCAGCAAACCAAGCGGGGGTAACTATGGCTACACCTTC.

This chain joins TRBV18 and TRBJ2-5, with no clear D. Germline CDR1 and CDR2: KGHSH and LQKENI. The CDR3 loop spans 14 amino acids. V lost 1 base, J lost 5 bases, and 11 bases lay in between. CDR3 coding DNA: TGTGCCAGCTCACCACTTCTTGACGCGGAGACCCAGTACTTC. Its protein is CASSPLLDAETQYF.

In this sample, this clonotype turned up a few times. This sequence joins TRBV5-6 and TRBJ1-3; D is ambiguous. CDR1 and CDR2 from the germline V gene are SGHDT and YYEEEE. Trimming removed 0 bases from V and 2 bases from J, with 12 bases in between. This CDR3 has 16 amino acids. This CDR3 reads CASSLAPRRTGNTIYF. The CDR3 DNA follows: TGTGCCAGCAGCTTGGCCCCTCGGCGTACTGGAAACACCATATATTTT.

This clonotype was picked up a small number of times. The genes are TRBV29-1 and TRBJ2-7, with D perhaps matching TRBD1 (6 bases). Deletions cut 7 bases from V and 1 base from J, with 17 bases between. Germline V lookup: CDR1 SQVTM, CDR2 ANQGSEA. This CDR3 is built from 14 residues. CDR3 loop: CSAETRTDSYEQYF. CDR3 sequence (DNA): TGCAGCGCCGAAACCCGGACAGATTCCTACGAGCAGTACTTC.

This chain links TRBV2 with TRBJ2-5, with D possibly matching TRBD1 (6 bases). Germline CDR1 reads SNHLY; CDR2 reads FYNNEI. V lost 4 bases to trimming and J lost 1 base, with 10 bases between them. This CDR3 contains 14 residues. DNA of the CDR3: TGTGCCAGCAGTGTCGACAGGACCCAAGAGACCCAGTACTTC. This encodes CASSVDRTQETQYF.

This clonotype was seen many times. The chain carries TRBV20-1 and TRBJ2-3, with TRBD2 matching over 9 bases. Looked up from germline, CDR1 is DFQATT and CDR2 is SNEGSKA (reference sequence). The CDR3 extends over 14 amino acids. The V segment lost 4 bases and the J segment 2 bases; nucleotides outside the gene matches: 4. As DNA, the CDR3 is TGCAGTGCTAAAGTAGCGGGGGCCACAGATACGCAGTATTTT. It translates to CSAKVAGATDTQYF.